This T cell receptor beta chain was observed in a study of cytomegalovirus exposure and HLA in healthy donors. Study-wide findings and caveats: Some V segments (TRBV6-2 and TRBV6-3 among them) were excluded as indistinguishable. Later, an analysis found that common viral pathogens appeared to be linked with several of the most significant clusters.

Trimming left V 3 bases short and J 1 base short, with 9 bases between. Germline-derived CDR1 and CDR2 are KGHSH and LQKENI. The CDR3 runs to 15 residues. Remarks on this clone: What it binds is not known.

Unrecorded immune exposures were likely, despite nominal health at sampling. This PCR relied on a set of 60 Vbeta primers and 13 Jbeta primers. Assay: immunoSEQ multiplex PCR; the TCRdb copy retains only in-frame clones and omits some. The listing records around 100,000 clones. The gene calls are TRBV18 and TRBJ1-4; D is unresolved. The sequence derives from a man aged 30 to 39 in good health and CMV-seronegative. Sequences were obtained from PBMCs. The CDR3 loop reads CASSPREGTNEKLFF. The CDR3 nucleotides read TGTGCCAGCTCACCGAGAGAGGGAACTAATGAAAAACTGTTTTTT.